This TCR beta chain was recovered during a study of molecular identifiers for immune sequencing clone quantification. TCRdb reprocessed the PCR reads with MiXCR, giving one entry per CDR3 protein. The sample carries some 580,000 distinct CDR3 sequences, about 25% recorded once. V was trimmed by 3 bases and J by 6 bases, leaving 6 bases between them. The CDR3 consists of 11 residues. From germline, CDR1 is SQVTM and CDR2 ANQGSEA. This sequence originates from a human donor in good health. Some libraries in this study had Jurkat cell RNA spiked in. The chain recombines TRBV29-1 with TRBJ2-1; a weak D match, TRBD2 (5 bases). The sequencing input was naive CD8+ T cells from blood, with Jurkat cell RNA spiked in. As to subset: FACS-sorted CD8+CD4-CCR7+CD45RA+ naive T cells. This chain's CDR3 is CSVERVNEQFF. Here the CDR3 DNA reads TGCAGCGTTGAGAGGGTCAATGAGCAGTTCTTC.